What follows describes a single T cell receptor (beta chain). Its antigen is not identified. This entry is derived from a study of CD8 T cells in Susac syndrome. The study's findings and limits: The study conceded that relatively few individuals underwent its TCR sequencing and HLA analysis.

Reverse transcription of roughly 0.5 to 1 ug RNA was performed with random hexamers. TCRdb independently ran MiXCR on the immunoSEQ multiplex PCR reads; one entry per CDR3 protein. Of roughly 130,000 distinct CDR3 sequences listed, nearly 96% were seen once; the top ten hold approximately 0.15%. With 6 bases removed from V and 7 bases from J, the gap between germline ends came to 19 bases. This CDR3 has 15 amino acids. V is TRBV12-3 or TRBV12-4 and J is TRBJ2-1; TRBD2 is a possible D gene (5 bases). The sequenced sample was CD4+ T cells from PBMCs. The receptor was derived from a human donor with Susac syndrome. CDR3 nucleotide sequence: TGTGCCAGCAGCCCTCGGGTGGGAGTGAGGAATGAGCAGTTCTTC. Encoded protein: CASSPRVGVRNEQFF.